Included here is one TCR beta chain sequence, with context. The sample is drawn from a study of blood T cell repertoires in COVID-19. Turning to the study itself: Donors in the United States, Italy and Spain gave samples during acute or convalescent COVID-19.

Clones were read by immunoSEQ multiplex PCR, and TCRdb kept only the in-frame ones, dropping some. The sample lists tens of thousands of clones, approximately 90% occurring once. The CDR3 is 13 amino acids. V gave up 5 bases and J gave up 5 bases; unmatched junction bases: 3. The germline V gene encodes CDR1 MNHEY and CDR2 SVGAGI. The clonotype originates from a man aged 55 to 70 with acute or convalescent COVID-19. The source material was peripheral blood. V is TRBV6-5 and J is TRBJ2-7, with 10 bases fitting TRBD1. The CDR3 here is CASSRDRGDEQYF. The CDR3 bases are TGTGCCAGCAGTCGGGACAGGGGTGACGAGCAGTACTTC.